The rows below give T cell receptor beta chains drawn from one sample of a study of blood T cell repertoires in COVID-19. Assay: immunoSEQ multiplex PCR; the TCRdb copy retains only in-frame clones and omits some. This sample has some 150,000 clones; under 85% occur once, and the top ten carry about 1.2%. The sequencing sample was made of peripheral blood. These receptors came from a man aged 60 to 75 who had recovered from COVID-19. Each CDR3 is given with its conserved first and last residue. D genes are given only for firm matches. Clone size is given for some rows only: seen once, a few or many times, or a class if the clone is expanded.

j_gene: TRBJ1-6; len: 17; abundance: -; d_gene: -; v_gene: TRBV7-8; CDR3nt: TGTGCCAGCAGCATGCGACAGGTTCTCCTAAAGAATTCACCCCTCCACTTT; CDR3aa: CASSMRQVLLKNSPLHF
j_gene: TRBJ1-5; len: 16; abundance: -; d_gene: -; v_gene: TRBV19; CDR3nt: TGTGCCAGTAAGTTCGGCGGCACCAGATTCAATCAGCCCCAGCATTTT; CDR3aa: CASKFGGTRFNQPQHF
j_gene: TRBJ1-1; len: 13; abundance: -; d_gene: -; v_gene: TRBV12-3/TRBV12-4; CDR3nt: TGTGCCAGCAGTTTAGGACTTAACACTGAAGCTTTCTTT; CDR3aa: CASSLGLNTEAFF
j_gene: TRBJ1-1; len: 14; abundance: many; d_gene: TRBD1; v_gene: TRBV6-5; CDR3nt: TGTGCCAGCAGTCGCGACAGGGGACGTACTGAAGCTTTCTTT; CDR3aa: CASSRDRGRTEAFF
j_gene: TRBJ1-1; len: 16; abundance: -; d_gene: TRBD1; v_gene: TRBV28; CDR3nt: TGTGCCAGGGAACCGACAGGGGGCGCTGGAGCCACTGAAGCTTTCTTT; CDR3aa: CAREPTGGAGATEAFF
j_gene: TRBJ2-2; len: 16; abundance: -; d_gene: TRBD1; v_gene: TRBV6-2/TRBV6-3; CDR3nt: TGTGCCAGCAGTTACCCAGGGGGCGTGTACACCGGGGAGCTGTTTTTT; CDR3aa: CASSYPGGVYTGELFF
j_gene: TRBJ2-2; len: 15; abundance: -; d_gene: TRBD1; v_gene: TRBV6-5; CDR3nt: TGTGCCAGCAGAGGGACAGGGAGGAACACCGGGGAGCTGTTTTTT; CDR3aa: CASRGTGRNTGELFF
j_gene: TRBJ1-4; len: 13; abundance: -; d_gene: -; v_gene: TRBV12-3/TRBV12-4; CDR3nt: TGTGCCAGTCGACTCGGGGAAGTCGAAAAACTGTTTTTT; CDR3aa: CASRLGEVEKLFF
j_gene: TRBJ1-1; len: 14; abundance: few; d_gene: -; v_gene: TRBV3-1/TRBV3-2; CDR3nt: TGTGCCAGCAGCCAAGAGGGCTTCTGGGCTGAAGCTTTCTTT; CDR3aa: CASSQEGFWAEAFF
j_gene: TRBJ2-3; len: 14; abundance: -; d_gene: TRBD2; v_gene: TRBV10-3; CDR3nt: TGTGCCATCAGGCCGGGACTAGCTTCAGATACGCAGTATTTT; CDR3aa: CAIRPGLASDTQYF
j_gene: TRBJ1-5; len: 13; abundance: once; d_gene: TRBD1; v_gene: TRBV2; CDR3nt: TGTGCCACCAGGGGGCAAGGCAATCAGCCCCAGCATTTT; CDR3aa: CATRGQGNQPQHF
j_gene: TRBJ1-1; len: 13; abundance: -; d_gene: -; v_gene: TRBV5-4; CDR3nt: TGTGCCAGCAGCTTGGCCGGGATCACTGAAGCTTTCTTT; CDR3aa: CASSLAGITEAFF
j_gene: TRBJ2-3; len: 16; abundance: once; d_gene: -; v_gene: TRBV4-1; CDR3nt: TGCGCCAGCAGCCAAGAGGCACGGGGAATCCCAGATACGCAGTATTTT; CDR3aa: CASSQEARGIPDTQYF
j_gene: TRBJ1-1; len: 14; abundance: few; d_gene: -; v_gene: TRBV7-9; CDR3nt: TGTGCCAGCAGCCTTACAGGGCCGAACACTGAAGCTTTCTTT; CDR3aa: CASSLTGPNTEAFF
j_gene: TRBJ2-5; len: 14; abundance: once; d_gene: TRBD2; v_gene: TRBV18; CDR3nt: TGTGCCAGCTCACCACTAGCGGGGGTTGAGACCCAGTACTTC; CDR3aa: CASSPLAGVETQYF
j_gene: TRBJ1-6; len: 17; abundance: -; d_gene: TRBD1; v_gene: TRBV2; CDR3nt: TGTGCCAGCTCCTCTTCAGGGGGCTCGGCCTATAATTCACCCCTCCACTTT; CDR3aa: CASSSSGGSAYNSPLHF
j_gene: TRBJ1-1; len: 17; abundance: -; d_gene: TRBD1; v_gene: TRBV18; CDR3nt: TGTGCCAGCTCGCCCACCCCTCCGGGACAGGGGAACACTGAAGCTTTCTTT; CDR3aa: CASSPTPPGQGNTEAFF
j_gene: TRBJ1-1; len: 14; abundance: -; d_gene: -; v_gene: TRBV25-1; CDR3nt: TGTGCCAGCAGGGGGCAGGGGTTGAACACTGAAGCTTTCTTT; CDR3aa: CASRGQGLNTEAFF
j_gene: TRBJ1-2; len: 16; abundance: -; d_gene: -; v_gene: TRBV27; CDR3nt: TGTGCCAGCAGTTCCGACCTCGGGACAAGTAGCTATGGCTACACCTTC; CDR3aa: CASSSDLGTSSYGYTF
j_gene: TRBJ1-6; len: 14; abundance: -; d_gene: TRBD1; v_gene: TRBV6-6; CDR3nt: TGTGCCAGCAGTTACGGGGACAGGGCCACACCCCTCCACTTT; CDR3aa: CASSYGDRATPLHF
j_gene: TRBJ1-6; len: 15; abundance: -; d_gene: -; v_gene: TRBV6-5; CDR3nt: TGTGCCAGCAGTTACTCGAGGGAGGGGAGTTCACCCCTCCACTTT; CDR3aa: CASSYSREGSSPLHF
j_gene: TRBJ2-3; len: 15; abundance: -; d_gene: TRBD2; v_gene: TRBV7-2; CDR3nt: TGTGCCAGCAGCTGGGGCAGCGGGGGCACAGATACGCAGTATTTT; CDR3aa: CASSWGSGGTDTQYF
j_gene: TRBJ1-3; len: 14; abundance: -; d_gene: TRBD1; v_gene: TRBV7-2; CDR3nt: TGTGCCAGCAGGGGACAGCTCTCTGGAAACACCATATATTTT; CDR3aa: CASRGQLSGNTIYF
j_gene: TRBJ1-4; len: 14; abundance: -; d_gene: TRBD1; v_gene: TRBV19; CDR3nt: TGTGCCAGTAGTGTGACAGGGTTCGTTGAAAAACTGTTTTTT; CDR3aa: CASSVTGFVEKLFF
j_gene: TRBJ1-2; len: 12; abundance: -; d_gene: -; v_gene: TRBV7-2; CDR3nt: TGTGCCAGCAGCCCCGGTAACCTCGGCTACACCTTC; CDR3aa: CASSPGNLGYTF
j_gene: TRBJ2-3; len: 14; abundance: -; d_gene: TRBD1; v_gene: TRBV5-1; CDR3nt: TGCGCCAGCAGCGCGGACAGGGTCACAGATACGCAGTATTTT; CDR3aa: CASSADRVTDTQYF
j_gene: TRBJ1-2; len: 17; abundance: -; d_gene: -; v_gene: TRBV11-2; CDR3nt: TGTGCCAGCAGCTTAGATCAGGGACAAGGGCGTCGCTATGGCTACACCTTC; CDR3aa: CASSLDQGQGRRYGYTF
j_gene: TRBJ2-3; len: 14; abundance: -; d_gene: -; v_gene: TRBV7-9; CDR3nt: TGTGCCAGCAGCCTTATGACGGGGTCAGATACGCAGTATTTT; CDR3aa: CASSLMTGSDTQYF
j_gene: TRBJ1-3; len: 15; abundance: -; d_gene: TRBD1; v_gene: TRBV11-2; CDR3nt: TGTGCCAGCGCCCCCACAGGGGGCGCTGGAAACACCATATATTTT; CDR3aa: CASAPTGGAGNTIYF
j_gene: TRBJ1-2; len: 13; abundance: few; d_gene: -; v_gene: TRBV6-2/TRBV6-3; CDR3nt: TGTGCCAGCAGTTACACAGGCCCCACTGGCTACACCTTC; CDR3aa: CASSYTGPTGYTF
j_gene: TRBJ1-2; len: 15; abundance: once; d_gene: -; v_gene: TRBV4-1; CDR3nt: TGCGCCAGCAGCCAAGTTTCCGGGAACGACTATGGCTACACCTTC; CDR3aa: CASSQVSGNDYGYTF
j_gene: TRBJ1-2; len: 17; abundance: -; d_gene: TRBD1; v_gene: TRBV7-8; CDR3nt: TGTGCCAGCAGCTTAGTCCGGGGACAGAGGCCTAACTATGGCTACACCTTC; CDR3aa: CASSLVRGQRPNYGYTF
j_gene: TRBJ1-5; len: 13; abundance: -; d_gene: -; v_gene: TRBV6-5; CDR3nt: TGTGCCAGCGGTACAGATTCGAATCAGCCCCAGCATTTT; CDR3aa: CASGTDSNQPQHF
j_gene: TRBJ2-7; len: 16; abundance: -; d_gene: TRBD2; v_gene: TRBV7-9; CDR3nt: TGTGCCAGCAGCCGAGGAGGCGGGGGGGCGTCTTACGAGCAGTACTTC; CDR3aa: CASSRGGGGASYEQYF
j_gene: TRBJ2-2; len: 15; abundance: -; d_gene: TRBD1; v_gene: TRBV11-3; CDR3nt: TGTGCCAGCAGCTTGGGACAGGGCAAGACCGGGGAGCTGTTTTTT; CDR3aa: CASSLGQGKTGELFF
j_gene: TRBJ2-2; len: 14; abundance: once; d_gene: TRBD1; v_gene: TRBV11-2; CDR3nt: TGTGCCAGCAGCTTGCAGGGGGCCACCGGGGAGCTGTTTTTT; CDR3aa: CASSLQGATGELFF
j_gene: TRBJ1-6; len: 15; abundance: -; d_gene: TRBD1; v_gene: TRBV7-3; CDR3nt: TGTGCCAGCAGCTTACAGGGGGCGGCCAATTCACCCCTCCACTTT; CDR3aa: CASSLQGAANSPLHF
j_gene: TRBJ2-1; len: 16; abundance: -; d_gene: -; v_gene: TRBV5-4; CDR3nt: TGTGCCAGCAGCTTTCGATGGGACACGGCCGGCGGTGAGCAGTTCTTC; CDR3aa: CASSFRWDTAGGEQFF
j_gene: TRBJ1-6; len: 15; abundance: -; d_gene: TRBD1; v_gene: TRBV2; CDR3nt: TGTGCCAGCAGTGAATCTGGACAGGGGTATTCACCCCTCCACTTT; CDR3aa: CASSESGQGYSPLHF
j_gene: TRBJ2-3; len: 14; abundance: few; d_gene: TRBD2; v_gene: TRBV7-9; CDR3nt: TGTGCCAGTGGACTAGCGGGCCCCACAGATACGCAGTATTTT; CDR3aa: CASGLAGPTDTQYF
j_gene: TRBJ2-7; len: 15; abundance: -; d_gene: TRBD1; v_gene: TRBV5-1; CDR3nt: TGCGCCAGCAGCTCGATCGGGACAGCGACCTACGAGCAGTACTTC; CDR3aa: CASSSIGTATYEQYF
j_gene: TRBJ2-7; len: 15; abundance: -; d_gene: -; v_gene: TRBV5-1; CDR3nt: TGCGCCAGCAGCCTGGGGGCGGGGGAGAAATACGAGCAGTACTTC; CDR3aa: CASSLGAGEKYEQYF
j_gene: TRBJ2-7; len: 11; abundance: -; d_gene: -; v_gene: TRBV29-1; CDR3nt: TGCAGCGCCACAACGACCTACGAGCAGTACTTC; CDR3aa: CSATTTYEQYF
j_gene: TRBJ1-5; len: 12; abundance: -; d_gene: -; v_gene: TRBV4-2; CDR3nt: TGTGCCAGCAGCCACGCCGGGCAGCCCCAGCATTTT; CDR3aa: CASSHAGQPQHF
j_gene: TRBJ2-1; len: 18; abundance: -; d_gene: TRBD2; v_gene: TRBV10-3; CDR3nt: TGTGCCATCACAGCCGGCCTGCTGAGAAGCGGGGGGGGGAATGAGCAGTTCTTC; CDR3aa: CAITAGLLRSGGGNEQFF
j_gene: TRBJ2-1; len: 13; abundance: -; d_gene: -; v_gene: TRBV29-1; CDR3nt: TGCAGCGACGAGTCGACTATCTCCAATGAGCAGTTCTTC; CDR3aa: CSDESTISNEQFF
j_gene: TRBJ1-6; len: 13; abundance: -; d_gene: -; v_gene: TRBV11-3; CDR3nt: TGTGCCAGCAGCTTAGGCCCGCAGAGGCCCCTCCACTTT; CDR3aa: CASSLGPQRPLHF
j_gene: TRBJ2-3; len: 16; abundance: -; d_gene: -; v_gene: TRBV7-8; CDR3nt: TGTGCCAGCAGCTTAGAGGGGTCCGCGAGCACAGATACGCAGTATTTT; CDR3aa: CASSLEGSASTDTQYF
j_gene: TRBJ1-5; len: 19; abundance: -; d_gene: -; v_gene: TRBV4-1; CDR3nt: TGCGCCAGCAGCCAAGAAAGGGGCGGAAGGCAGGGGTACAATCAGCCCCAGCATTTT; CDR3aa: CASSQERGGRQGYNQPQHF
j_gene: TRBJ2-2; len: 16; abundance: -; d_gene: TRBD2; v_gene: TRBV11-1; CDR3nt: TGTGCCAGCAGCTTAAGGCCGGGGGAGGGCACCGGGGAGCTGTTTTTT; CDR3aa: CASSLRPGEGTGELFF
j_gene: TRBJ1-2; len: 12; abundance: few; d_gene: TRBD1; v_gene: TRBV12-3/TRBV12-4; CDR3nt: TGTGCCAGCACCCTGACAGGGGATGGCTACACCTTC; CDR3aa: CASTLTGDGYTF
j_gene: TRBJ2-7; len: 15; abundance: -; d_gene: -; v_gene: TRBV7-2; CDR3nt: TGTGCCAGCAGCTTAGGGGGGGACCTCTCCTACGAGCAGTACTTC; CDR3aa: CASSLGGDLSYEQYF
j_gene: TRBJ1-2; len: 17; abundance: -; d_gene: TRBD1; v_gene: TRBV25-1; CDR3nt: TGTGCCAGCAGTGAACCCCACACAGGGGGAAGGAACTATGGCTACACCTTC; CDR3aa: CASSEPHTGGRNYGYTF
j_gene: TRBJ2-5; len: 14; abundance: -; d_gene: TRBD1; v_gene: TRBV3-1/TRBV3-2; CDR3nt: TGTGCCAGCAGCCCTGGACAGGGACAAGAGACCCAGTACTTC; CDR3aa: CASSPGQGQETQYF
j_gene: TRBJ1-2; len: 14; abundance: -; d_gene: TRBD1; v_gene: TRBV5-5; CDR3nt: TGTGCCAGCAGCTGGGGACAGGAAAGGTATGGCTACACCTTC; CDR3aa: CASSWGQERYGYTF